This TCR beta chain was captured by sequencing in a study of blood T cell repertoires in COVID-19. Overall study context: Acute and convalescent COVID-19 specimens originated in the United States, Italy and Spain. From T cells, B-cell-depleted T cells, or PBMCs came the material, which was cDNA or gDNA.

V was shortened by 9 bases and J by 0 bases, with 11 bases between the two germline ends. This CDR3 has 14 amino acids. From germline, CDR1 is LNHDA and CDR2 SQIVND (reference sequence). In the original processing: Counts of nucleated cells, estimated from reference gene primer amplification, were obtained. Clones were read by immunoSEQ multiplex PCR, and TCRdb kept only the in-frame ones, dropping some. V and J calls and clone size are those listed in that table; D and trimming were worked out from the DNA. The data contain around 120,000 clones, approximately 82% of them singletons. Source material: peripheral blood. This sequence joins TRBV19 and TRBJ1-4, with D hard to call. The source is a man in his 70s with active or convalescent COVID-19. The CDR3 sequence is CARPSGSTNEKLFF. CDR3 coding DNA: TGTGCCAGACCCTCCGGTTCAACTAATGAAAAACTGTTTTTT.